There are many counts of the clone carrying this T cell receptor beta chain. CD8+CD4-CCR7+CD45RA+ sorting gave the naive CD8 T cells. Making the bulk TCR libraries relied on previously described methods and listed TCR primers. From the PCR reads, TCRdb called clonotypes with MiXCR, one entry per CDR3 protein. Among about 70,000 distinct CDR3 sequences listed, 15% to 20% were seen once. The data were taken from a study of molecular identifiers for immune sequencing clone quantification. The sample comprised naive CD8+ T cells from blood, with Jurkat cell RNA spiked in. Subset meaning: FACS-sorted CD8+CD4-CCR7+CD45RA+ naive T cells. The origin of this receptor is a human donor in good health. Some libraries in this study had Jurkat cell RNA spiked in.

DNA for the CDR3: TGTGCCAGCAGTTCATTCGGGACGGGCGGCTACACCTTC. Its translation: CASSSFGTGGYTF. This chain links TRBV28 with TRBJ1-2; a possible D gene is TRBD1 (5 bases). Germline V lookup: CDR1 MDHEN, CDR2 SYDVKM. The CDR3 totals 13 residues. V was pared by 4 bases and J by 8 bases, with 14 bases between.